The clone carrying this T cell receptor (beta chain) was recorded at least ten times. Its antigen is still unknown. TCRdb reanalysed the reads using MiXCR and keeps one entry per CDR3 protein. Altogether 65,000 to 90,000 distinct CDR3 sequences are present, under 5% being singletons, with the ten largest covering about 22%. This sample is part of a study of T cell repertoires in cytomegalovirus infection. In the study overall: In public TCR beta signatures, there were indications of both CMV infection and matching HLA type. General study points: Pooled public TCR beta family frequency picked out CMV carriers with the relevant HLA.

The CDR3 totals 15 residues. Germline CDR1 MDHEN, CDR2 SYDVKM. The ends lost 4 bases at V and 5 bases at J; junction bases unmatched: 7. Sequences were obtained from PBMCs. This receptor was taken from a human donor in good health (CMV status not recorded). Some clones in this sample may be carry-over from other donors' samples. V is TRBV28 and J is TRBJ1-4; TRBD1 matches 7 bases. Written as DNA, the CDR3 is TGTGCCAGCAGTTCCCACAGGGGCATGAATGAAAAACTGTTTTTT. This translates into CASSSHRGMNEKLFF.